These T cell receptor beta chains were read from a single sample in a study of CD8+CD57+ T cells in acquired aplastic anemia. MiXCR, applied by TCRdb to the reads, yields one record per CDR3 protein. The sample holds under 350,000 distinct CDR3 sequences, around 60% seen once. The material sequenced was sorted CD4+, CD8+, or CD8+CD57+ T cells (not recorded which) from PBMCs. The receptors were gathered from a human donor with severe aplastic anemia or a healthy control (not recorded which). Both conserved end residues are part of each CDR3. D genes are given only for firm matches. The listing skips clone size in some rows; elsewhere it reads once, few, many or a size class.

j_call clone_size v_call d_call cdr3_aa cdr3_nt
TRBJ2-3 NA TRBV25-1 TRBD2 CASMRVSGSTDTQYF TGTGCCAGCATGAGGGTTAGCGGGAGCACAGATACGCAGTATTTT
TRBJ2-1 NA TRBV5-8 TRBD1 CASSPGTGNLNEQFF TGTGCCAGCAGCCCCGGGACAGGGAATTTAAATGAGCAGTTCTTC
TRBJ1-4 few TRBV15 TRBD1 CATSGNRGEKLFF TGTGCCACCAGCGGGAACAGGGGAGAAAAACTGTTTTTT
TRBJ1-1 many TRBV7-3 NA CASSLTDSGEAFF TGTGCCAGCAGCTTAACGGATAGCGGTGAAGCTTTCTTT
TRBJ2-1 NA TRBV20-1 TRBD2 CSASKIAGGPGFNEQFF TGCAGTGCTAGCAAGATAGCGGGGGGGCCTGGTTTCAATGAGCAGTTCTTC
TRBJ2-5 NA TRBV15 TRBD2 CATGPGGYQETQYF TGTGCCACCGGCCCGGGGGGGTACCAAGAGACCCAGTACTTC
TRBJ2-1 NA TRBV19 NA CASMGVGDSQTYNEQFF TGTGCCAGTATGGGGGTGGGAGACAGCCAGACATACAATGAGCAGTTCTTC
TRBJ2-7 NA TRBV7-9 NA CASTPDSYSYEQYF TGTGCCAGCACCCCTGACAGCTACTCCTACGAGCAGTACTTC
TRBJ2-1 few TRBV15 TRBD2 CATSRELAGGPFF TGTGCCACCAGCAGAGAACTAGCGGGAGGACCGTTCTTC
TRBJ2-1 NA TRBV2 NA CATSQRFGVAEQFF TGTGCCACAAGTCAACGCTTCGGGGTTGCTGAGCAGTTCTTC
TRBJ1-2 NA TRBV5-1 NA CASSLGSSGLGYTF TGCGCCAGCAGCTTGGGTTCATCGGGGTTGGGCTACACCTTC
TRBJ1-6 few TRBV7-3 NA CASSPRTRGSPLHF TGTGCCAGCAGCCCCCGGACCCGAGGATCACCCCTCCACTTT
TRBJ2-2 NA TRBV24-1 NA CASSGWGGGELFF TGCGCCAGCTCAGGATGGGGAGGCGGGGAGCTGTTTTTT
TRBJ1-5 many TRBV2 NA CASSAERAGLNQPQHF TGTGCCAGCAGTGCAGAGAGGGCAGGGTTGAATCAGCCCCAGCATTTT
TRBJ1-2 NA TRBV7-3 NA CASSFDSRGYGYTF TGTGCCAGCAGCTTTGACAGTCGAGGGTATGGCTACACCTTC
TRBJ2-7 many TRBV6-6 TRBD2 CASSYGNSGGSTYEQYF TGTGCCAGCAGTTACGGGAATAGCGGGGGGTCTACCTACGAGCAGTACTTC
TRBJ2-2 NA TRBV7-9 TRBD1 CASSFGTGLNTGELFF TGTGCCAGCAGCTTCGGGACAGGGCTCAACACCGGGGAGCTGTTTTTT
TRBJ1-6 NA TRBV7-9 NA CASRWDGENSPLHF TGTGCCAGCAGGTGGGACGGGGAAAATTCACCCCTCCACTTT
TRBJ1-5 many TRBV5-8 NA CASSLGQNINQPQHF TGTGCCAGCAGCTTAGGCCAGAATATCAATCAGCCCCAGCATTTT
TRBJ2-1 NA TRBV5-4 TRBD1 CASSLDSGQGALNEQFF TGTGCCAGCAGCTTAGATTCTGGACAGGGGGCACTTAATGAGCAGTTCTTC
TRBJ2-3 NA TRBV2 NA CASSRENRGSTDTQYF TGTGCCAGCAGCCGCGAGAATAGGGGTAGCACAGATACGCAGTATTTT
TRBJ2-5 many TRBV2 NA CASSEGTAREETQYF TGTGCCAGCAGTGAGGGGACGGCCAGGGAAGAGACCCAGTACTTC
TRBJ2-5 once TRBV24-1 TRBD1 CATSDPLPGTGRETQYF TGTGCCACCAGTGATCCCCTCCCCGGGACAGGGCGAGAGACCCAGTACTTC
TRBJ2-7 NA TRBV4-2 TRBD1 CASSQGQGLAYEHYF TGTGCCAGCAGCCAAGGACAGGGGCTTGCCTACGAGCATTACTTC
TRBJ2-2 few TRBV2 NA CASIGGLNTGELFF TGTGCCAGCATCGGTGGGCTGAACACCGGGGAGCTGTTTTTT
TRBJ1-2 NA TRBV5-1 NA CASSLGQGYNYGYTF TGCGCCAGCAGCTTGGGGCAGGGCTATAACTATGGCTACACCTTC
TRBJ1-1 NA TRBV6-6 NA CASYLWGMQLNTEAFF TGTGCCAGCTACTTGTGGGGAATGCAACTGAACACTGAAGCTTTCTTT
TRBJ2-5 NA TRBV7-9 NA CASSSQGRDETQYF TGTGCCAGCAGCTCCCAGGGCAGGGACGAGACCCAGTACTTC
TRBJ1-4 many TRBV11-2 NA CASSLRRGLREKLFF TGTGCCAGCAGCTTACGAAGGGGACTCCGTGAAAAACTGTTTTTT
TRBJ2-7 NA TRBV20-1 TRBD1 CSANDRGLLYEQYF TGCAGTGCAAACGACAGGGGGCTCCTGTACGAGCAGTACTTC
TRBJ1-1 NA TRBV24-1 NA CATSDYRATEAFF TGTGCCACCAGTGATTATAGGGCGACTGAAGCTTTCTTT
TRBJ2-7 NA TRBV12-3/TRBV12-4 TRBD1 CASSLVGQGVEQYF TGTGCCAGCAGTTTGGTGGGACAGGGGGTCGAGCAGTACTTC
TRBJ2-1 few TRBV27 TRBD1 CASRRDSSYNEQFF TGTGCCAGCAGAAGGGACAGCTCCTACAATGAGCAGTTCTTC
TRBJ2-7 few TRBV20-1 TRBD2 CSATTSATYEQYF TGCAGTGCAACCACTAGCGCGACCTACGAGCAGTACTTC
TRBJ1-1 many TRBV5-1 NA CASSLSWVSEAFF TGCGCCAGCAGCTTGAGCTGGGTCTCTGAAGCTTTCTTT
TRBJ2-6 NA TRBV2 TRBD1 CATQGAAGANVLTF TGTGCCACACAGGGGGCAGCTGGGGCCAACGTCCTGACTTTC
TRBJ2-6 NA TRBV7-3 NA CASSLPRVLGANVLTF TGTGCCAGCAGCTTACCCCGTGTCTTGGGGGCCAACGTCCTGACTTTC
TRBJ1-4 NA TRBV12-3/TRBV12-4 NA CASNAQSNEKLFF TGTGCCAGCAATGCACAGAGCAATGAAAAACTGTTTTTT
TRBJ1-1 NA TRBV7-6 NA CASSAEVETEAFF TGTGCCAGCAGCGCGGAGGTGGAGACTGAAGCTTTCTTT
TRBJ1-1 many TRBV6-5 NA CASSYDTMNTEAFF TGTGCCAGCAGTTACGACACCATGAACACTGAAGCTTTCTTT
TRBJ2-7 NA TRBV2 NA CASCYTGEAYEQYF TGTGCCAGCTGCTACACGGGGGAGGCCTACGAGCAGTACTTC
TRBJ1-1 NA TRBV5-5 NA CASSVAPISTEAFF TGTGCCAGCAGCGTAGCGCCGATCAGCACTGAAGCTTTCTTT
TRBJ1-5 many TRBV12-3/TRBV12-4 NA CASSLFEVQPQHF TGTGCCAGCAGTTTATTTGAGGTGCAGCCCCAGCATTTT
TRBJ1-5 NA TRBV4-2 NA CASSQEGGDQPQHF TGTGCCAGCAGCCAAGAAGGGGGAGATCAGCCCCAGCATTTT
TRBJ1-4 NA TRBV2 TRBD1 CASGLDRSNEKLFF TGTGCCAGCGGACTGGACAGGTCTAATGAAAAACTGTTTTTT
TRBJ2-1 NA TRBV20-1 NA CSAPTWGSYNEQFF TGCAGTGCCCCGACATGGGGGTCCTACAATGAGCAGTTCTTC
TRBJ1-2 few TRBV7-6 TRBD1 CASSPAGGGYGYTF TGTGCCAGCAGCCCCGCAGGGGGGGGTTATGGCTACACCTTC